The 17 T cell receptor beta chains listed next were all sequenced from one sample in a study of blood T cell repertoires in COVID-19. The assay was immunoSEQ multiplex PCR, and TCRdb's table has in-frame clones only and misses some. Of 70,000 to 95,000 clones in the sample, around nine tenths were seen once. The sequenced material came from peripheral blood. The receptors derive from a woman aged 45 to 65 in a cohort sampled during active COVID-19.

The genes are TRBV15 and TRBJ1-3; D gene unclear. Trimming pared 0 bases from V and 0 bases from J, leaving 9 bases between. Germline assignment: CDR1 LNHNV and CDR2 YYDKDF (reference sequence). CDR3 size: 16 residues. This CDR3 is CATSRDVSGSGNTIYF. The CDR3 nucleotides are TGTGCCACCAGCAGAGATGTGAGTGGCTCTGGAAACACCATATATTTT.

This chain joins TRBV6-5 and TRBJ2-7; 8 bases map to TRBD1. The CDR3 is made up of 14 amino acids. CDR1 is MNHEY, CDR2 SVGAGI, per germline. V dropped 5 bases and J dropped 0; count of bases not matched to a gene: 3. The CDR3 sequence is CASSPTGGSYEQYF. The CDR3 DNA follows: TGTGCCAGCAGTCCTACAGGGGGCTCCTACGAGCAGTACTTC.

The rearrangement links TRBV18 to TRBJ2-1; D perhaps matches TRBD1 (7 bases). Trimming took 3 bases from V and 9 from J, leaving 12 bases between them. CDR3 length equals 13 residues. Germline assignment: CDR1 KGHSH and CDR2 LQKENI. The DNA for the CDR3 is TGTGCCAGCTCACCGCGGAGGGACAGTGAGCAGTTCTTC. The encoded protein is CASSPRRDSEQFF.

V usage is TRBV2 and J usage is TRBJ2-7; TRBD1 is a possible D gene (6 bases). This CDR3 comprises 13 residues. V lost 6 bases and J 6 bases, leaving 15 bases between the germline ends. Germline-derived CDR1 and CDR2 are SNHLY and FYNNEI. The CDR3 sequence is CASRDRDTSEQYF. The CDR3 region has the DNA TGTGCCAGCAGGGACCGGGACACTAGCGAGCAGTACTTC.

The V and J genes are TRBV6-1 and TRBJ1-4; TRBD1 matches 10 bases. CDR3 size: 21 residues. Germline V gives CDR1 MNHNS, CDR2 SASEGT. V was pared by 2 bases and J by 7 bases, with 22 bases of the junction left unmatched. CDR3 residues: CASSERMTGTGVYRVGEKLFF. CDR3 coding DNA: TGTGCCAGCAGTGAAAGGATGACCGGGACAGGGGTTTATAGGGTCGGTGAAAAACTGTTTTTT.

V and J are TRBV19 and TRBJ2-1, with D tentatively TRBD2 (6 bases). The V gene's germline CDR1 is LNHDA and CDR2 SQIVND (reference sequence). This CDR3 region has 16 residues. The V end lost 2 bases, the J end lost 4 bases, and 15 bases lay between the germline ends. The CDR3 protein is CASSIREGTLYNEQFF. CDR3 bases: TGTGCCAGTAGTATAAGGGAAGGGACTCTATACAATGAGCAGTTCTTC. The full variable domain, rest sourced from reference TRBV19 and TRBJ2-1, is DGGITQSPKYLFRKEGQNVTLSCEQNLNHDAMYWYRQDPGQGLRLIYYSQIVNDFQKGDIAEGYSVSREKKESFPLTVTSAQKNPTAFYLCASSIREGTLYNEQFFGPGTRLTVL.

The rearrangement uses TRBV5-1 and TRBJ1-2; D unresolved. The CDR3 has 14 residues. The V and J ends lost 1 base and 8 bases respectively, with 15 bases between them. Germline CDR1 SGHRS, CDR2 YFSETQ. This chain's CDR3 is CASSLISSDGGYTF. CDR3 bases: TGCGCCAGCAGCTTGATTTCCAGCGACGGGGGCTACACCTTC. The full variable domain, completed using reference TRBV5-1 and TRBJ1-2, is KAGVTQTPRYLIKTRGQQVTLSCSPISGHRSVSWYQQTPGQGLQFLFEYFSETQRNKGNFPGRFSGRQFSNSRSEMNVSTLELGDSALYLCASSLISSDGGYTFGSGTRLTVV.

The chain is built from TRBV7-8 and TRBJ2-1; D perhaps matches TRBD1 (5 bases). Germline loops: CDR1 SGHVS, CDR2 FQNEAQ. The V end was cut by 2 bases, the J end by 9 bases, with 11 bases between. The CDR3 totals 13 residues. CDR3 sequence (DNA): TGTGCCAGCAGCTTACCAGGGCAGGGTGAGCAGTTCTTC. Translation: CASSLPGQGEQFF.

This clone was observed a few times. CDR3 residues: CASSLGYQRVTYEQYF. In nucleotides, the CDR3 is TGTGCCAGCAGCTTAGGTTACCAGCGGGTCACCTACGAGCAGTACTTC. The chain combines TRBV11-3 with TRBJ2-7, with TRBD2 as a possible D gene (6 bases). Germline loops: CDR1 SGHNT, CDR2 YENEEA. V was pared by 1 base and J by 2 bases, with 15 bases between. CDR3 length: 16 residues.

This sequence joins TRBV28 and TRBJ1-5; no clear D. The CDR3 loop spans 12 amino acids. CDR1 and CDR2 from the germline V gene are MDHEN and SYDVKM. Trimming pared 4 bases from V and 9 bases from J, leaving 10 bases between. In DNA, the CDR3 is TGTGCCAGCAGTTCGATCAGATTGCCCCAGCATTTT. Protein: CASSSIRLPQHF. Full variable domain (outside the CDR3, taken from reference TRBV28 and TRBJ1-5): DVKVTQSSRYLVKRTGEKVFLECVQDMDHENMFWYRQDPGLGLRLIYFSYDVKMKEKGDIPEGYSVSREKKERFSLILESASTNQTSMYLCASSSIRLPQHFGDGTRLSIL.

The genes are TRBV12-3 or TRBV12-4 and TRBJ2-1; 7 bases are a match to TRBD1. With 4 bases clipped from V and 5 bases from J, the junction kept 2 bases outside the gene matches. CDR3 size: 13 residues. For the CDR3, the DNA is TGTGCCAGCAGTTCTACAGGGGACAATGAGCAGTTCTTC. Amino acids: CASSSTGDNEQFF.

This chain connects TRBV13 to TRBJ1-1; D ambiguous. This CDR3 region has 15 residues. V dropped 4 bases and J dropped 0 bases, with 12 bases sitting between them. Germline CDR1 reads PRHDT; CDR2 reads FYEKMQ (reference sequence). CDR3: CASSSLRGLNTEAFF. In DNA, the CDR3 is TGTGCCAGCAGCTCCCTGCGAGGATTGAACACTGAAGCTTTCTTT. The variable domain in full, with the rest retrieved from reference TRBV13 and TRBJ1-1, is AAGVIQSPRHLIKEKRETATLKCYPIPRHDTVYWYQQGPGQDPQFLISFYEKMQSDKGSIPDRFSAQQFSDYHSELNMSSLELGDSALYFCASSSLRGLNTEAFFGQGTRLTVV.

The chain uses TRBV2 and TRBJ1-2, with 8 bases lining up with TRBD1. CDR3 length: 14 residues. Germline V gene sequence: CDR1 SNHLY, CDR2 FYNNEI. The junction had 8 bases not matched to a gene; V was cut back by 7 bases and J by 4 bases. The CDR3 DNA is TGTGCCAGCATGACGGACAGGGTAGGCTATGGCTACACCTTC. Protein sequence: CASMTDRVGYGYTF.

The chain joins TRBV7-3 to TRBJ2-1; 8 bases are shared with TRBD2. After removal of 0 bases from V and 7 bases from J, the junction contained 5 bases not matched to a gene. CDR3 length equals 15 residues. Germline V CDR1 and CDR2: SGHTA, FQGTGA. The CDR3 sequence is CASSLTGGTRNEQFF. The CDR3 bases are TGTGCCAGCAGCTTAACTGGTGGGACTAGAAATGAGCAGTTCTTC.

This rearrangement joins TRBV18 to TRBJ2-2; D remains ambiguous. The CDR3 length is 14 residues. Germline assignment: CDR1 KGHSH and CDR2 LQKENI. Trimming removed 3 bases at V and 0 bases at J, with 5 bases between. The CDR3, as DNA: TGTGCCAGCTCACCGCGAACGAACACCGGGGAGCTGTTTTTT. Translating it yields CASSPRTNTGELFF.

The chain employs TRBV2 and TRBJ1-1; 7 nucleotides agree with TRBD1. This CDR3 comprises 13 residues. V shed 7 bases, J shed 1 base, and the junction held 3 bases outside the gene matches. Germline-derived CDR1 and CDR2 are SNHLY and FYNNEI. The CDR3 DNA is TGTGCCAGCACCAGGGACAGGAACACTGAAGCTTTCTTT. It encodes CASTRDRNTEAFF.

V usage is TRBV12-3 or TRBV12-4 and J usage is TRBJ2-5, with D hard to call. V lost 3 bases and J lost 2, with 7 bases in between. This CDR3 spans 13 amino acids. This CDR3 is CASSFAIQETQYF. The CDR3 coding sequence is TGTGCCAGCAGTTTCGCTATTCAAGAGACCCAGTACTTC.